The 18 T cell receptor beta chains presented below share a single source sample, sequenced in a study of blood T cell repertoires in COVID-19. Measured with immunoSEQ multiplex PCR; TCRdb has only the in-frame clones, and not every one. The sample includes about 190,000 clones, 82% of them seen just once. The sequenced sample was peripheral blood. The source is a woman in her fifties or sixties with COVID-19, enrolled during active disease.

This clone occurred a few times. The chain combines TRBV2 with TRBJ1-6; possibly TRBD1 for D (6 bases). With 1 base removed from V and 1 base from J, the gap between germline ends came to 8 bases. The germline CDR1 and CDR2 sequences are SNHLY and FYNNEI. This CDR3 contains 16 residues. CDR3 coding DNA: TGTGCCAGCAGTGAAGGGGGGCGTTCCTATAATTCACCCCTCCACTTT. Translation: CASSEGGRSYNSPLHF.

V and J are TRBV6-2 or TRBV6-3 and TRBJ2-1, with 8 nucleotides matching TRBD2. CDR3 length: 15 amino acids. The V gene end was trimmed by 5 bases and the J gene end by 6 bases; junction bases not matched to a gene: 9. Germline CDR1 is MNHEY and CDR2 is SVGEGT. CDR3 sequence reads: CASSTPQREFNEQFF. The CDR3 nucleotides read TGTGCCAGCAGTACCCCCCAGCGGGAGTTCAATGAGCAGTTCTTC.

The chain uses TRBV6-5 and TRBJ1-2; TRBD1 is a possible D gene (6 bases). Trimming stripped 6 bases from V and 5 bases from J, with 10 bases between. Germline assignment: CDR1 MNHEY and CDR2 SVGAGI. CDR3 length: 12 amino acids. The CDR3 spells CASSPTGYGYTF. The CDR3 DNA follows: TGTGCCAGCAGCCCGACAGGTTATGGCTACACCTTC.

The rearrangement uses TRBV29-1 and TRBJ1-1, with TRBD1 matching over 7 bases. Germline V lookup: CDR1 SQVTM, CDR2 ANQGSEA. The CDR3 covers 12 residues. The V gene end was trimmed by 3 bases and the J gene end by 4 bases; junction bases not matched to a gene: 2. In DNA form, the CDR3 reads TGCAGCGTTGACCGGACAGGCACTGAAGCTTTCTTT. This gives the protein CSVDRTGTEAFF.

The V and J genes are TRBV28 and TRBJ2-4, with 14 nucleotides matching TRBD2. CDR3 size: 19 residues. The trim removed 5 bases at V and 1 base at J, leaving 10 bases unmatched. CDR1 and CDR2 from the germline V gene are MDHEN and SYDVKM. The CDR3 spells CASSETSGRAEAAKNIQYF. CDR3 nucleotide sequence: TGTGCCAGCAGTGAGACTAGCGGGAGGGCCGAGGCGGCCAAAAACATTCAGTACTTC.

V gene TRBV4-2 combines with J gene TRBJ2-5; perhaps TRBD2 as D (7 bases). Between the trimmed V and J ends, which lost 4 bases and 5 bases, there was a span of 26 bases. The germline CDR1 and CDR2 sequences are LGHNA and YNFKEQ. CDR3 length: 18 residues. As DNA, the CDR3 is TGTGCCAGCAGCCCAGGGGAGGCAGGGAGGGCCGCCAGGGAGACCCAGTACTTC. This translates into CASSPGEAGRAARETQYF.

The CDR3 spells CAIPGQGSYGYTF. The CDR3 nucleotides are TGTGCCATTCCGGGACAGGGGTCCTATGGCTACACCTTC. This chain joins TRBV30 and TRBJ1-2; 10 bases match TRBD1. CDR3 length: 13 amino acids. V dropped 8 bases and J dropped 4; count of bases not matched to a gene: 7. The germline V gene encodes CDR1 GTSNPN and CDR2 SVGIG (reference sequence).

CDR3 sequence: CATKHRDRDVNEQFF. The CDR3 DNA reads TGTGCCACTAAACACCGGGACAGGGATGTTAATGAGCAGTTCTTC. This rearrangement joins TRBV15 to TRBJ2-1; 9 bases agree with TRBD1. Germline values: CDR1 LNHNV, CDR2 YYDKDF (reference sequence). The V segment lost 9 bases and the J segment 7 bases; nucleotides outside the gene matches: 13. The CDR3 totals 15 residues.

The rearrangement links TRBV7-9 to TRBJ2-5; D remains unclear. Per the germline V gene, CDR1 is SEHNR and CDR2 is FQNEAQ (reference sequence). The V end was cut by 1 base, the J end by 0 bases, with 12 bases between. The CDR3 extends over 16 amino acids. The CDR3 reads CASSLGQDMYQETQYF. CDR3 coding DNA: TGTGCCAGCAGCTTAGGGCAGGATATGTACCAAGAGACCCAGTACTTC. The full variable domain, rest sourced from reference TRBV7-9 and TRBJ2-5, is DTGVSQNPRHKITKRGQNVTFRCDPISEHNRLYWYRQTLGQGPEFLTYFQNEAQLEKSRLLSDRFSAERPKGSFSTLEIQRTEQGDSAMYLCASSLGQDMYQETQYFGPGTRLLVL.

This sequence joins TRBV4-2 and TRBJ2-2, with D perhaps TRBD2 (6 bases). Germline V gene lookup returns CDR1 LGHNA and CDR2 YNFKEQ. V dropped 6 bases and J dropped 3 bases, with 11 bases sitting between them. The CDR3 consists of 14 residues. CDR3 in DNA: TGTGCCAGCAGGCAAAGGAGGGACACCGGGGAGCTGTTTTTT. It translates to CASRQRRDTGELFF.

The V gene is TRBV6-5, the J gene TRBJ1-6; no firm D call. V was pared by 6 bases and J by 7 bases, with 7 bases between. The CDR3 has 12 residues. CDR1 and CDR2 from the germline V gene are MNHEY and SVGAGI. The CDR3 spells CASSRLNSPLHF. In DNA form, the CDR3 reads TGTGCCAGCAGCAGGTTAAATTCACCCCTCCACTTT.

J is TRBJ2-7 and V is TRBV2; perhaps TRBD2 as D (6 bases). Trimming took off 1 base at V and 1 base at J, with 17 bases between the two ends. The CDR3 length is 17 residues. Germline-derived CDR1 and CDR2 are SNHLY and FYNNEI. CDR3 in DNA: TGTGCCAGCAGTGAAGAACTAGCTATCGACGGGTCCTACGAGCAGTACTTC. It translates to CASSEELAIDGSYEQYF.

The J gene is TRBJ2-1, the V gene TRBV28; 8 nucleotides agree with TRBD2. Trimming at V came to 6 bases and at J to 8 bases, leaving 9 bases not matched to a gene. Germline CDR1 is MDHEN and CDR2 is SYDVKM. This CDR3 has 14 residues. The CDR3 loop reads CASSPGGAVHEQFF. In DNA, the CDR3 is TGTGCCAGCAGCCCGGGGGGGGCTGTCCATGAGCAGTTCTTC.

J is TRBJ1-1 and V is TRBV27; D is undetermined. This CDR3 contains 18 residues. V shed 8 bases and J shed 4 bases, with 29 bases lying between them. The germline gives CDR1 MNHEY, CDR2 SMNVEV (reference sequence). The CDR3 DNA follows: TGTGCCAGCCTCCCTTCTTCTTTCCGGGTCCCAAGCGGCACTGAAGCTTTCTTT. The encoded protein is CASLPSSFRVPSGTEAFF.

This CDR3 reads CASSQDTGVNTEAFF. The CDR3 nucleotides read TGCGCCAGCAGCCAAGATACAGGGGTGAACACTGAAGCTTTCTTT. The rearrangement links TRBV4-3 to TRBJ1-1; TRBD1 agrees at 7 bases. The CDR3 contains 15 residues. Germline CDR1 and CDR2: LGHNA and YSLEER. V shed 0 bases and J 0 bases; nucleotides not matched to a gene: 1.

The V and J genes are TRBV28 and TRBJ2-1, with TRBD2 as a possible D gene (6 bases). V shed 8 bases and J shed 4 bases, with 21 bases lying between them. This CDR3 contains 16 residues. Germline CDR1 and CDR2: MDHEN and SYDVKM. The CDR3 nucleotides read TGTGCCAGCTCAGTTCCCCCCGGGACTTCGTACAATGAGCAGTTCTTC. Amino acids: CASSVPPGTSYNEQFF.

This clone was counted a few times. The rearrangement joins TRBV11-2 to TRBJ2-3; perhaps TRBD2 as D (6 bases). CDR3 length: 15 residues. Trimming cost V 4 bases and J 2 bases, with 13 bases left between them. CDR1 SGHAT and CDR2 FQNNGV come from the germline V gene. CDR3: CASSYGRGNTDTQYF. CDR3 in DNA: TGTGCCAGCAGCTACGGACGGGGGAACACAGATACGCAGTATTTT.

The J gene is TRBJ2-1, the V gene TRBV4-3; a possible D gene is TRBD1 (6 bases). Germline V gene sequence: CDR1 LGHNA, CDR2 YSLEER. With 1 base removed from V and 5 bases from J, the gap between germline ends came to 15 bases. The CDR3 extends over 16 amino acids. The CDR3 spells CASSQGTGSQNNEQFF. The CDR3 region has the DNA TGCGCCAGCAGCCAAGGAACAGGGTCCCAAAACAATGAGCAGTTCTTC.